This TCR beta chain was found in a study of regulatory T cells in long-lasting Graves disease. The study, taken as a whole, reports: Repertoires from persistent disease leaned toward TRBV28, TRBJ1-2 and TRBJ2-5.

The CDR3 length is 14 residues. Trimming removed 0 bases from V and 3 bases from J, with 10 bases in between. Looked up from germline, CDR1 is SGHRS and CDR2 is YFSETQ. Time point noted: newly diagnosed GD, antithyroid drugs for less than 3 months. Preparation of the TCR library used RNA extracted from PBMCs. This clonotype was detected ten times or more. Its antigen is unidentified. Library construction for TCR beta used iRepertoire HTBI primers and Arm-PCR of CDR3 regions. From the multiplex PCR reads, TCRdb called clonotypes with MiXCR, one entry per CDR3 protein. Here the sample spans some 460,000 distinct CDR3 sequences, about 17% being singletons. Another study also made use of these data, one on T cells in Graves' hyperthyroidism and ophthalmopathy. From that study: HTBI primers were the set used in a first-round RT-PCR of the TCR CDR3. Blood shared most expanded thyroid clonotypes above 0.001.

This clonotype was sampled from a man between 40 and 49 years old with Graves disease. V usage is TRBV5-1 and J usage is TRBJ2-7; the D gene is possibly TRBD1 (5 bases). The source was peripheral blood mononuclear cells (PBMCs), collected at new diagnosis, from a patient treated with antithyroid drugs. CDR3 residues: CASSLGVTGYEQYF. The CDR3 nucleotides read TGCGCCAGCAGCTTGGGTGTCACAGGCTACGAGCAGTACTTC.